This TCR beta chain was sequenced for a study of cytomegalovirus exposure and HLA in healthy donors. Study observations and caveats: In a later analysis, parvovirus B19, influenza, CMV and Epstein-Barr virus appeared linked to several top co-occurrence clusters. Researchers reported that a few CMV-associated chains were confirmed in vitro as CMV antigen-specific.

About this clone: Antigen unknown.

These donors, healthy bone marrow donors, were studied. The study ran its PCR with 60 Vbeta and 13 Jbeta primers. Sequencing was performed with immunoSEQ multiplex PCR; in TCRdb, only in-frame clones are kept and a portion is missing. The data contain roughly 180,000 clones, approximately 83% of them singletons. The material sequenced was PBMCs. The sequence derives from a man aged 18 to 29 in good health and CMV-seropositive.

CDR3 protein: CASSESSLAGRLETQYF. CDR3 DNA: TGCGCCAGCAGTGAGTCGAGCCTAGCGGGGAGATTAGAGACCCAGTACTTC. The chain carries TRBV10-1 and TRBJ2-5; 9 positions match TRBD2. CDR3 length equals 17 residues. Germline CDR1 is WNHNN and CDR2 is SYGVQD (reference sequence). V shed 0 bases and J 4 bases; nucleotides not matched to a gene: 9.